These T cell receptor beta chains were read from a single sample in a study of blood T cell repertoires in COVID-19. TCRdb keeps only in-frame clones here, not all; method: immunoSEQ multiplex PCR. The sample includes more than 150,000 clones, about nine tenths of them seen just once. Specimen: PBMCs or T cells enriched from blood (not recorded which). These receptors originate from a woman in her twenties or thirties who had recovered from COVID-19. Both conserved end residues are part of each CDR3. The order of the fields is D gene, clone size, CDR3 length, V gene, J gene, CDR3 protein, CDR3 DNA. D genes are given only for firm matches. Only some rows state a clone size, as once, few, many or a class for expanded clones.

d_call: TRBD1
clone_size: -
cdr3_length: 14
v_call: TRBV7-9
j_call: TRBJ1-1
cdr3_aa: CASSPQRGRTEAFF
cdr3_nt: TGTGCCAGCAGCCCCCAGAGGGGGCGCACTGAAGCTTTCTTT

d_call: TRBD2
clone_size: -
cdr3_length: 16
v_call: TRBV7-2
j_call: TRBJ2-7
cdr3_aa: CASSLVSGGVGYEQYF
cdr3_nt: TGTGCCAGCAGCTTAGTTAGCGGGGGGGTCGGGTACGAGCAGTACTTC

d_call: -
clone_size: few
cdr3_length: 13
v_call: TRBV24-1
j_call: TRBJ1-1
cdr3_aa: CATRETGSTEAFF
cdr3_nt: TGTGCCACCAGGGAAACAGGGTCCACTGAAGCTTTCTTT

d_call: -
clone_size: -
cdr3_length: 17
v_call: TRBV2
j_call: TRBJ1-6
cdr3_aa: CASSDATRSSYNSPLHF
cdr3_nt: TGTGCCAGCAGCGACGCGACCCGGAGCTCCTATAATTCACCCCTCCACTTT

d_call: TRBD1
clone_size: -
cdr3_length: 15
v_call: TRBV27
j_call: TRBJ1-2
cdr3_aa: CASSLTSQGGYGYTF
cdr3_nt: TGTGCCAGCAGCCTCACATCACAGGGGGGGTATGGCTACACCTTC

d_call: -
clone_size: once
cdr3_length: 14
v_call: TRBV11-2
j_call: TRBJ2-7
cdr3_aa: CASSIVGHSYEQYF
cdr3_nt: TGTGCCAGCAGCATAGTGGGGCACTCGTACGAGCAGTACTTC

d_call: -
clone_size: -
cdr3_length: 17
v_call: TRBV21-1
j_call: TRBJ1-1
cdr3_aa: CASSKEEGQGRNTEAFF
cdr3_nt: TGTGCCAGCAGCAAAGAAGAGGGACAGGGGCGGAACACTGAAGCTTTCTTT

d_call: TRBD2
clone_size: -
cdr3_length: 13
v_call: TRBV7-3
j_call: TRBJ2-1
cdr3_aa: CASSLGLVGEQFF
cdr3_nt: TGTGCCAGCAGCTTAGGACTAGTGGGTGAGCAGTTCTTC

d_call: TRBD1
clone_size: few
cdr3_length: 16
v_call: TRBV9
j_call: TRBJ1-6
cdr3_aa: CASSPLGQGFNSPLHF
cdr3_nt: TGTGCCAGCAGCCCACTGGGACAGGGGTTTAATTCACCCCTCCACTTT

d_call: TRBD2
clone_size: -
cdr3_length: 16
v_call: TRBV5-1
j_call: TRBJ2-7
cdr3_aa: CASSHASGGVNYEQYF
cdr3_nt: TGCGCCAGCAGTCACGCTAGCGGGGGCGTGAACTACGAGCAGTACTTC

d_call: -
clone_size: -
cdr3_length: 14
v_call: TRBV30
j_call: TRBJ2-7
cdr3_aa: CAWSFEGSTYEQYF
cdr3_nt: TGTGCCTGGAGCTTCGAGGGTTCGACCTACGAGCAGTACTTC